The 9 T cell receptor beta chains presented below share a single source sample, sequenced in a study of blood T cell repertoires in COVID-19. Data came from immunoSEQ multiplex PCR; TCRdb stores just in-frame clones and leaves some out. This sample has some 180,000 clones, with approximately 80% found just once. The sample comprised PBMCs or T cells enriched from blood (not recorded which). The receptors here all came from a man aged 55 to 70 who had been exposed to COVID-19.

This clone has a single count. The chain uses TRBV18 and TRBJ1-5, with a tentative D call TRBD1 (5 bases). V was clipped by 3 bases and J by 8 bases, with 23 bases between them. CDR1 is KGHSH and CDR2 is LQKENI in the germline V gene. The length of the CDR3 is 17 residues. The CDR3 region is CASSPANPGTGSEPQHF. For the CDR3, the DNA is TGTGCCAGCTCACCGGCTAACCCCGGGACTGGCTCTGAGCCCCAGCATTTT.

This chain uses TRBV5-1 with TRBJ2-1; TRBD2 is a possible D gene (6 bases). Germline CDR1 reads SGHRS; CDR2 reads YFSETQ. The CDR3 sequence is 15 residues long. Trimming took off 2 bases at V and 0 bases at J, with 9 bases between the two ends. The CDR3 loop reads CASSFGGLSYNEQFF. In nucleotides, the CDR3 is TGCGCCAGCAGCTTTGGAGGGCTCTCCTACAATGAGCAGTTCTTC.

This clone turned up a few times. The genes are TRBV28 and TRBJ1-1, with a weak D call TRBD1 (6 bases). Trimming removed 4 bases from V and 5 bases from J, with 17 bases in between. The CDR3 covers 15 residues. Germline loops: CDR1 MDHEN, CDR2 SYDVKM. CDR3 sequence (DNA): TGTGCCAGCAGTTCACAGGGAACCTCCGGGACTGAAGCTTTCTTT. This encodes CASSSQGTSGTEAFF.

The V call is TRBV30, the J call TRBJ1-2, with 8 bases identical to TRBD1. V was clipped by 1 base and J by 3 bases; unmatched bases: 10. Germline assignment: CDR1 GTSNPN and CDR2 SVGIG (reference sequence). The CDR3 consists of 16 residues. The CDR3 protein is CAWSGLDRGGDYGYTF. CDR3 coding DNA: TGTGCCTGGAGTGGGCTAGACAGGGGAGGAGACTATGGCTACACCTTC.

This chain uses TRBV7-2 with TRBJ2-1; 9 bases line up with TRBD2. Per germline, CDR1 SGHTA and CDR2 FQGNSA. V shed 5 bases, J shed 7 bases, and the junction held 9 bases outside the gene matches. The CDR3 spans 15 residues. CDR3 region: CASSVYSGRDNEQFF. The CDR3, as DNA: TGTGCCAGCAGCGTTTATAGCGGGAGAGATAATGAGCAGTTCTTC. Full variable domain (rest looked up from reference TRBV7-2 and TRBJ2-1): GAGVSQSPSNKVTEKGKDVELRCDPISGHTALYWYRQSLGQGLEFLIYFQGNSAPDKSGLPSDRFSAERTGGSVSTLTIQRTQQEDSAVYLCASSVYSGRDNEQFFGPGTRLTVL.

DNA of the CDR3: TGTGCCAGCAGCCCTGACAGGGCAAATACGCAGTATTTT. Translated, it gives CASSPDRANTQYF. The V and J genes are TRBV11-2 and TRBJ2-3, with 7 bases fitting TRBD1. V shed 5 bases and J 7 bases; nucleotides not matched to a gene: 6. The CDR3 is made up of 13 amino acids. Germline values: CDR1 SGHAT, CDR2 FQNNGV.

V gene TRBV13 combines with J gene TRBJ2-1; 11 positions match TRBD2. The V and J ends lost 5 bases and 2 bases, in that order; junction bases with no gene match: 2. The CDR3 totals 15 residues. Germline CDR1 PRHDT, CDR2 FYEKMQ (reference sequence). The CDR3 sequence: CASSLSGRAYNEQFF. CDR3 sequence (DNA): TGTGCCAGCAGCCTTAGCGGGAGGGCCTACAATGAGCAGTTCTTC.

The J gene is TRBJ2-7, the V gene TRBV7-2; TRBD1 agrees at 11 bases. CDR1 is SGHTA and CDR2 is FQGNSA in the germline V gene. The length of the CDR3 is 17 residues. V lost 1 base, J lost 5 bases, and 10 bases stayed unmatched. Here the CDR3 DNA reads TGTGCCAGCAGCTTAGTTTTTATCGGGACAGGGGGAAACGAGCAGTACTTC. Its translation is CASSLVFIGTGGNEQYF. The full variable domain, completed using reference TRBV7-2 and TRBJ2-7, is GAGVSQSPSNKVTEKGKDVELRCDPISGHTALYWYRQSLGQGLEFLIYFQGNSAPDKSGLPSDRFSAERTGGSVSTLTIQRTQQEDSAVYLCASSLVFIGTGGNEQYFGPGTRLTVT.

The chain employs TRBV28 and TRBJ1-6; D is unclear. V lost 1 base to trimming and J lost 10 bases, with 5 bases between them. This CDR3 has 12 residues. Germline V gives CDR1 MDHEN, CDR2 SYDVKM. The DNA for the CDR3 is TGTGCCAGCAGTTTATCTATCTCACCCCTCCACTTT. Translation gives CASSLSISPLHF. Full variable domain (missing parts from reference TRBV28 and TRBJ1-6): DVKVTQSSRYLVKRTGEKVFLECVQDMDHENMFWYRQDPGLGLRLIYFSYDVKMKEKGDIPEGYSVSREKKERFSLILESASTNQTSMYLCASSLSISPLHFGNGTRLTVT.